A single sample is the source of the 20 T cell receptor beta chains below, sequenced in a study of human T cells and chemical hapten exposure. Noted time point: patch test 2, 6 weeks after DPC sensitization. Regarding treatment: therapeutic diphenylcyclopropenone sensitization with weekly scalp DPC. Each CDR3 protein gets one entry after TCRdb re-called the RACE reads with MiXCR. This table holds some 150,000 distinct CDR3 sequences, 10% to 15% found once. The sequencing here drew on whole blood, taken in connection with sensitization to the hapten diphenylcyclopropenone (DPC). Receptors originate from a woman aged 50 to 60 with alopecia areata. Some clones in this sample may be carry-over from other donors' samples.

This clonotype appeared many times. The V call is TRBV12-3 or TRBV12-4, the J call TRBJ1-4; D is ambiguous. V was clipped by 7 bases and J by 4 bases, with 10 bases between them. The CDR3 is made up of 13 amino acids. CDR3 coding DNA: TGTGCCAGCACCTCAAGACTTAATGAAAAACTGTTTTTT. This encodes CASTSRLNEKLFF.

This clonotype was recorded a few times. V and J are TRBV6-1 and TRBJ2-3, with D tentatively TRBD2 (7 bases). The length of the CDR3 is 17 residues. Germline V lookup: CDR1 MNHNS, CDR2 SASEGT. V was shortened by 3 bases and J by 0 bases, with 16 bases between the two germline ends. CDR3 protein: CASSERAGGASTDTQYF. CDR3 bases: TGTGCCAGCAGTGAGAGGGCTGGGGGGGCGAGCACAGATACGCAGTATTTT.

This clonotype showed up just a few times. This sequence joins TRBV12-3 or TRBV12-4 and TRBJ2-7; 11 bases fit TRBD1. The CDR3 sequence is 15 residues long. Germline trimming cut 5 bases from V and 4 bases from J; bases unmatched to any gene: 7. CDR3 protein: CASSAGTGGRYEQYF. The CDR3 coding sequence is TGTGCCAGCAGTGCTGGGACAGGGGGGAGGTACGAGCAGTACTTC.

This clonotype occurred a few times. The chain carries TRBV12-2 and TRBJ2-7; the D call in the table, TRBD1, was not verified against the DNA. TRBV12-2 is a listed pseudogene. The CDR3 totals 14 residues. DNA for the CDR3: TGTGCAAGTGGTTCACAGGGCTTTTCCTACGAGCAGTACTTC. The encoded protein is CASGSQGFSYEQYF.

This clonotype has a count of ten or more. The chain carries TRBV19 and TRBJ2-1; 7 positions match TRBD2. In germline, CDR1 is LNHDA, CDR2 SQIVND (reference sequence). CDR3 length: 15 residues. With 4 bases clipped from V and 4 bases from J, the junction kept 7 bases outside the gene matches. The CDR3 here is CASSNGAGEYNEQFF. The CDR3 coding sequence is TGTGCCAGTAGTAATGGGGCGGGAGAGTACAATGAGCAGTTCTTC.

The table lists this clonotype with a few counts. The chain uses TRBV7-2 and TRBJ2-3; 9 bases fit TRBD1. Germline V gene sequence: CDR1 SGHTA, CDR2 FQGNSA. The CDR3 extends over 16 amino acids. The V and J ends lost 3 bases and 0 bases, in that order; junction bases with no gene match: 4. The chain's CDR3 is CASSFWGTGSTDTQYF. Written as DNA, the CDR3 is TGTGCCAGCAGCTTCTGGGGGACAGGGAGCACAGATACGCAGTATTTT.

A few counts support this clonotype. The chain is built from TRBV29-1 and TRBJ2-2; D perhaps matches TRBD2 (6 bases). The V and J ends lost 4 bases and 5 bases respectively, with 14 bases between them. Germline V gene lookup returns CDR1 SQVTM and CDR2 ANQGSEA. CDR3 length: 14 amino acids. CDR3 sequence: CSVVGGVGTGELFF. The CDR3 DNA sequence: TGCAGCGTTGTTGGAGGGGTAGGGACCGGGGAGCTGTTTTTT.

The table lists this clonotype with a few counts. The V call is TRBV12-3 or TRBV12-4, the J call TRBJ2-7; D is possibly TRBD1 (7 bases). CDR3 size: 14 residues. The V end was cut by 7 bases, the J end by 0 bases, with 13 bases between. The CDR3 loop is CASTGDSVSYEQYF. The CDR3 nucleotides read TGTGCCAGCACGGGGGACAGCGTCTCCTACGAGCAGTACTTC.

V is TRBV29-1 and J is TRBJ1-2; D not resolved. V was shortened by 4 bases and J by 4 bases, with 10 bases between the two germline ends. This CDR3 is 12 amino acids long. Germline V gene lookup returns CDR1 SQVTM and CDR2 ANQGSEA. CDR3 coding DNA: TGCAGCGTTGGGGGAGATGGCTATGGCTACACCTTC. Encoded protein: CSVGGDGYGYTF.

V and J are TRBV29-1 and TRBJ2-5; D possibly corresponds to TRBD1 (5 bases). CDR3 length: 11 residues. V was shortened by 4 bases and J by 4 bases, with 7 bases between the two germline ends. Germline CDR1 reads SQVTM; CDR2 reads ANQGSEA. The CDR3 DNA reads TGCAGCGTTGGGGGCGGAGAGACCCAGTACTTC. Translation gives CSVGGGETQYF.

In its sample, this clonotype was seen many times. V gene TRBV11-3 combines with J gene TRBJ1-3; perhaps TRBD1 as D (6 bases). The germline gives CDR1 SGHNT, CDR2 YENEEA. The V gene lost 3 bases and the J gene lost 3 bases, with 18 bases spanning the gap. CDR3 length equals 17 residues. The CDR3 coding sequence is TGTGCCAGCAGCTTCTACGGACAGACCGGAGTTGGAAACACCATATATTTT. Encoded protein: CASSFYGQTGVGNTIYF.

The chain links TRBV24-1 to TRBJ2-2; D not certain. There are 14 residues in the CDR3. Germline CDR1 is KGHDR and CDR2 is SFDVKD. V was pared by 8 bases and J by 3 bases, with 12 bases between. The CDR3 loop reads CATKGLADTGELFF. Here the CDR3 DNA reads TGTGCCACCAAGGGCTTAGCAGACACCGGGGAGCTGTTTTTT.

This clonotype has only a few counts. The V gene is TRBV9, the J gene TRBJ2-7, with 10 bases lining up with TRBD1. CDR3 length equals 15 residues. Unmatched junction bases numbered 6, after V lost 2 bases and J lost 4 bases. Germline assignment: CDR1 SGDLS and CDR2 YYNGEE. In DNA form, the CDR3 reads TGTGCCAGCAGCGTCTCTCCGGGACAGGGGTACGAGCAGTACTTC. Amino acid sequence: CASSVSPGQGYEQYF.

The chain recombines TRBV12-3 or TRBV12-4 with TRBJ1-3, with 7 bases lining up with TRBD1. The V and J ends lost 1 base and 1 base, in that order; junction bases with no gene match: 16. This CDR3 region has 20 residues. Here the CDR3 DNA reads TGTGCCAGCAGTTTAGAATTAGGAAAGACAGGGAAGCTTTCTGGAAACACCATATATTTT. Amino acids: CASSLELGKTGKLSGNTIYF.

A few counts support this clonotype. The rearrangement joins TRBV19 to TRBJ2-2; D remains ambiguous. The CDR3 runs 13 residues. Per germline, CDR1 LNHDA and CDR2 SQIVND (reference sequence). Trimming removed 6 bases at V and 5 bases at J, with 10 bases between. Here the CDR3 reads CASSRIGTGELFF. The CDR3, as DNA: TGTGCCAGTAGCCGGATAGGTACCGGGGAGCTGTTTTTT.

This clonotype was observed a few times. This chain joins TRBV4-3 and TRBJ2-3; 7 bases are shared with TRBD2. The V gene's germline CDR1 is LGHNA and CDR2 YSLEER. CDR3 size: 15 residues. Trimming at V came to 4 bases and at J to 1 base, leaving 5 bases not matched to a gene. The CDR3 sequence is CASSPEREGTDTQYF. The CDR3 nucleotides read TGCGCCAGCAGCCCGGAGCGGGAAGGCACAGATACGCAGTATTTT.

This clonotype has more than one count but fewer than ten. This rearrangement joins TRBV6-1 to TRBJ1-5; TRBD1 matches at 7 bases. J lost 3 bases, V lost 6 bases, and 8 bases had no gene match. The CDR3 extends over 15 amino acids. Germline CDR1 reads MNHNS; CDR2 reads SASEGT. CDR3 in DNA: TGTGCCAGCAGATTAGACAGGGCTGACAATCAGCCCCAGCATTTT. Protein sequence: CASRLDRADNQPQHF.

This clonotype was counted at least ten times. This chain joins TRBV20-1 and TRBJ1-2; D not certain. V lost 1 base to trimming and J lost 4 bases, with 13 bases between them. CDR3 size: 14 residues. In germline, CDR1 is DFQATT, CDR2 SNEGSKA (reference sequence). The CDR3 loop reads CSARVKYSPYGYTF. CDR3 nucleotides: TGCAGTGCTAGAGTTAAATACAGTCCCTATGGCTACACCTTC.

This clonotype came up a few times. The V and J genes are TRBV3-1 and TRBJ1-3, with a possible D match to TRBD1 (6 bases). Trimming left V 5 bases short and J 0 bases short, with 11 bases between. CDR1 is LGHDT and CDR2 is YNNKEL in the germline V gene (reference sequence). The CDR3 is made up of 15 amino acids. The CDR3 region is CASSEGGFSGNTIYF. CDR3 nucleotides: TGTGCCAGCAGCGAAGGGGGATTCTCTGGAAACACCATATATTTT. Full variable domain (rest looked up from reference TRBV3-1 and TRBJ1-3): DTAVSQTPKYLVTQMGNDKSIKCEQNLGHDTMYWYKQDSKKFLKIMFSYNNKELIINETVPNRFSPKSPDKAHLNLHINSLELGDSAVYFCASSEGGFSGNTIYFGEGSWLTVV.

In its sample, this clonotype was seen a few times. The chain combines TRBV7-8 with TRBJ2-6; possible D gene TRBD1, 6 bases. V was clipped by 5 bases and J by 4 bases, with 18 bases between them. Germline CDR1 SGHVS, CDR2 FQNEAQ. This CDR3 region has 17 residues. Here the CDR3 DNA reads TGTGCCAGCAGCCGAGGCAGGGGCGGGTCAGGGGCCAACGTCCTGACTTTC. It yields the protein CASSRGRGGSGANVLTF. Full variable domain (outside the CDR3, taken from reference TRBV7-8 and TRBJ2-6): GAGVSQSPRYKVAKRGQDVALRCDPISGHVSLFWYQQALGQGPEFLTYFQNEAQLDKSGLPSDRFFAERPEGSVSTLKIQRTQQEDSAVYLCASSRGRGGSGANVLTFGAGSRLTVL.